A single sample gave rise to the 31 T cell receptor beta chains below, sequenced in a study of OX40 agonist ivuxolimab in advanced cancers. This table comes from immunoSEQ multiplex PCR, and its TCRdb copy is limited to in-frame clones, with some not included. The repertoire holds tens of thousands of clones, with 87% as singletons. The sequencing used CD4+ or CD8+ T cells sorted from blood, collected in a trial of the OX40 agonist ivuxolimab. These receptors were collected from an adult with an advanced solid tumor such as melanoma, head and neck, liver or kidney cancer.

The J gene is TRBJ2-1, the V gene TRBV28; D is perhaps TRBD2 (5 bases). The germline CDR1 and CDR2 sequences are MDHEN and SYDVKM. The V and J ends lost 2 bases and 4 bases respectively, with 15 bases between them. This CDR3 is 16 amino acids long. The DNA for the CDR3 is TGTGCCAGCAGTTTACGGGCTGGAGCGGTTTACAATGAGCAGTTCTTC. As protein: CASSLRAGAVYNEQFF.

This chain links TRBV5-1 with TRBJ1-1; D call uncertain. V was cut by 6 bases and J by 0 bases, with 15 bases left in between. This CDR3 is 15 amino acids long. Per germline, CDR1 SGHRS and CDR2 YFSETQ. The CDR3 nucleotides read TGCGCCAGCAACCCCATTTCGGGGTTGAACACTGAAGCTTTCTTT. It specifies CASNPISGLNTEAFF.

The chain is built from TRBV5-1 and TRBJ2-2, with D perhaps TRBD2 (6 bases). Per the germline V gene, CDR1 is SGHRS and CDR2 is YFSETQ. V dropped 0 bases and J dropped 0 bases, with 9 bases sitting between them. This CDR3 is 16 amino acids long. CDR3 in DNA: TGCGCCAGCAGCTTGGGGGGAGGTCCGAACACCGGGGAGCTGTTTTTT. Translated, it gives CASSLGGGPNTGELFF.

V gene TRBV28 combines with J gene TRBJ1-5; 8 bases fit TRBD1. V trimming: 6 bases; J trimming: 4 bases; junction bases outside the gene matches: 2. CDR1 is MDHEN, CDR2 SYDVKM, per germline. The CDR3 extends over 13 amino acids. CDR3 residues: CASRRTGNQPQHF. The CDR3 bases are TGTGCCAGCAGGCGGACAGGGAATCAGCCCCAGCATTTT.

The genes are TRBV11-3 and TRBJ1-1, with D possibly TRBD1 on 5 matching bases. Germline-derived CDR1 and CDR2 are SGHNT and YENEEA. CDR3 length: 13 residues. With 3 bases removed from V and 0 bases from J, the gap between germline ends came to 5 bases. The CDR3 DNA sequence: TGTGCCAGCAGCTTGACAGTGAACACTGAAGCTTTCTTT. It specifies CASSLTVNTEAFF.

The chain recombines TRBV9 with TRBJ2-1; TRBD2 aligns across 11 bases. The junction had 6 bases not matched to a gene; V was cut back by 2 bases and J by 8 bases. CDR1 is SGDLS, CDR2 YYNGEE, per germline. The CDR3 consists of 15 residues. In nucleotides, the CDR3 is TGTGCCAGCAGCGTGGTTTCTAGCGGGGGGTATGAGCAGTTCTTC. It translates to CASSVVSSGGYEQFF.

The V gene is TRBV6-5, the J gene TRBJ1-3; 7 nucleotides match TRBD1. CDR3 length: 13 residues. Germline CDR1 reads MNHEY; CDR2 reads SVGAGI. The V and J ends lost 10 bases and 2 bases, in that order; junction bases with no gene match: 5. The CDR3 region is CATGTATGNTIYF. The CDR3 DNA reads as TGTGCCACCGGGACAGCTACTGGAAACACCATATATTTT.

The chain recombines TRBV6-6 with TRBJ2-5, with D possibly TRBD1 on 5 matching bases. V was clipped by 0 bases and J by 5 bases, with 10 bases between them. The CDR3 length is 14 residues. Germline-derived CDR1 and CDR2 are MNHNY and SVGAGI (reference sequence). The DNA for the CDR3 is TGTGCCAGCAGTTACTCGGGCAGGGTTGAGACCCAGTACTTC. This translates into CASSYSGRVETQYF.

The rearrangement links TRBV5-1 to TRBJ2-3; no firm D call. CDR1 is SGHRS, CDR2 YFSETQ, per germline. The CDR3 sequence is 16 residues long. V was pared by 6 bases and J by 1 base, with 18 bases between. In DNA form, the CDR3 reads TGCGCCAGCACCCCTACGCCTGGTTCCCGCACAGATACGCAGTATTTT. This codes for CASTPTPGSRTDTQYF.

The chain combines TRBV11-3 with TRBJ2-3; D is ambiguous. The CDR3 extends over 12 amino acids. The V end lost 0 bases, the J end lost 6 bases, and 4 bases lay between the germline ends. Looked up from germline, CDR1 is SGHNT and CDR2 is YENEEA. This CDR3 is CASSLEVDTQYF. CDR3 nucleotides: TGTGCCAGCAGCTTAGAAGTGGATACGCAGTATTTT.

The rearrangement joins TRBV27 to TRBJ1-4; D unclear. CDR3 length equals 11 residues. Deletions cut 8 bases from V and 4 bases from J, with 5 bases between. Per germline, CDR1 MNHEY and CDR2 SMNVEV (reference sequence). In DNA, the CDR3 is TGTGCCAGCCGCATTAATGAAAAACTGTTTTTT. This codes for CASRINEKLFF.

The chain couples TRBV6-5 to TRBJ2-5; TRBD1 might be the D (6 bases). CDR1 and CDR2 (germline): MNHEY, SVGAGI. V was clipped by 6 bases and J by 2 bases, with 13 bases between them. This CDR3 contains 14 residues. CDR3: CASRNPTGQETQYF. The CDR3 DNA follows: TGTGCCAGCAGAAACCCGACAGGTCAAGAGACCCAGTACTTC.

The V and J genes are TRBV6-1 and TRBJ2-7, with 8 bases fitting TRBD1. The J segment lost 12 bases and the V segment lost 10 bases, leaving 20 bases of the junction unmatched. Germline assignment: CDR1 MNHNS and CDR2 SASEGT. The CDR3 extends over 14 amino acids. CDR3 DNA: TGTGCCACCATGGGATGGGACAGGCCTTCGATTCTGTACTTC. It translates to CATMGWDRPSILYF.

The J gene is TRBJ2-7, the V gene TRBV10-3, with D possibly being TRBD2 (6 bases). Germline V gene sequence: CDR1 ENHRY, CDR2 SYGVKD. The germline V and J ends were trimmed by 3 bases and 3 bases, with 15 bases remaining between them. The CDR3 runs to 15 residues. In DNA form, the CDR3 reads TGTGCCATCAGTGAAGAGGAATTAGCGGTCTACGAGCAGTACTTC. Translating it yields CAISEEELAVYEQYF.

The V gene is TRBV6-5, the J gene TRBJ1-4; possibly TRBD1 for D (6 bases). Germline V lookup: CDR1 MNHEY, CDR2 SVGAGI. V was clipped by 5 bases and J by 3 bases, with 13 bases between them. This CDR3 has 15 amino acids. The CDR3 DNA reads TGTGCCAGCAGTCGACGGGGGCTGGCTAATGAAAAACTGTTTTTT. It translates to CASSRRGLANEKLFF.

This chain uses TRBV18 with TRBJ2-2; 10 bases align to TRBD2. CDR3 length: 17 residues. Losses at the gene ends were 1 base for V and 1 base for J; bases not matched to a gene: 3. CDR1 is KGHSH and CDR2 is LQKENI in the germline V gene. The CDR3 spells CASSPRPSGGNTGELFF. The CDR3 nucleotides read TGTGCCAGCTCACCACGGCCTAGCGGGGGGAACACCGGGGAGCTGTTTTTT.

V is TRBV19 and J is TRBJ1-6; 9 bases line up with TRBD1. V lost 9 bases to trimming and J lost 10 bases; unmatched junction nucleotides: 7. The germline V gene has CDR1 LNHDA and CDR2 SQIVND (reference sequence). The CDR3 length is 13 residues. CDR3 sequence reads: CASQGQGNSPLHF. CDR3 DNA: TGTGCCAGCCAAGGACAGGGGAACTCACCCCTCCACTTT.

The chain joins TRBV4-3 to TRBJ2-7; D is tentatively TRBD1 or TRBD2 (5 bases each). Germline-derived CDR1 and CDR2 are LGHNA and YSLEER. Deletions cut 0 bases from V and 1 base from J, with 13 bases between. The CDR3 has 16 amino acids. CDR3 sequence (DNA): TGCGCCAGCAGCCAAGATATCTGGGGGTCTTCCTACGAGCAGTACTTC. Encoded protein: CASSQDIWGSSYEQYF.

The rearrangement joins TRBV19 to TRBJ2-3; D might be TRBD1 (6 bases). V lost 3 bases to trimming and J lost 3 bases, with 10 bases between them. Looked up from germline, CDR1 is LNHDA and CDR2 is SQIVND (reference sequence). There are 14 residues in the CDR3. The DNA for the CDR3 is TGTGCCAGTAGTATCGTCCAGGGGACAGATACGCAGTATTTT. It specifies CASSIVQGTDTQYF.

This clone was counted between two and nine times. This sequence joins TRBV10-1 and TRBJ2-4; 7 positions match TRBD1. The length of the CDR3 is 14 residues. V dropped 5 bases and J dropped 5; count of bases not matched to a gene: 6. Germline CDR1 WNHNN, CDR2 SYGVQD (reference sequence). The CDR3 DNA sequence: TGCGCCAGCAGTCCCGGGACAGTAGAAAACATTCAGTACTTC. As protein: CASSPGTVENIQYF.

The CDR3 reads CASSVGDWGGETQYF. The CDR3 nucleotides read TGTGCCAGCAGCGTAGGGGATTGGGGAGGAGAGACCCAGTACTTC. The J gene is TRBJ2-5, the V gene TRBV9, with D possibly TRBD2 on 6 matching bases. Trimming took off 0 bases at V and 4 bases at J, with 13 bases between the two ends. Germline lookup yields CDR1 SGDLS and CDR2 YYNGEE. CDR3 length: 15 residues.

J is TRBJ1-2 and V is TRBV5-4; unclear D gene. V was clipped by 0 bases and J by 5 bases, with 11 bases between them. In germline, CDR1 is SGHNT, CDR2 YYREEE (reference sequence). The CDR3 is 14 amino acids. The DNA of the CDR3 is TGTGCCAGCAGCTTGGATGCGAGCGGTTATGGCTACACCTTC. This sequence encodes CASSLDASGYGYTF.

As for this clone: Other DNA sequences in the same sample also yield this CDR3. The CDR3 here is CASTLRPSITGGPYEQYF. CDR3 in DNA: TGTGCCAGCACCCTTCGACCCTCCATTACAGGGGGTCCCTACGAGCAGTACTTC. The chain has TRBV27 and TRBJ2-7; 8 bases are a match to TRBD1. After removal of 7 bases from V and 2 bases from J, the junction contained 19 bases not matched to a gene. The CDR3 covers 18 residues. Germline assignment: CDR1 MNHEY and CDR2 SMNVEV (reference sequence).

For the CDR3, the DNA is TGCGCCAGCAGCATGCTGGGGGCAGCTAATGAAAAACTGTTTTTT. Its translation: CASSMLGAANEKLFF. The gene calls are TRBV5-1 and TRBJ1-4, with D perhaps matching TRBD1 (6 bases). This CDR3 region has 15 residues. V gave up 4 bases and J gave up 3 bases, with 13 bases separating them. Germline V gene data show CDR1 as SGHRS and CDR2 as YFSETQ.

The J gene is TRBJ1-6, the V gene TRBV27; TRBD1 agrees at 7 bases. Looked up from germline, CDR1 is MNHEY and CDR2 is SMNVEV (reference sequence). V was clipped by 5 bases and J by 8 bases; unmatched bases: 9. The CDR3 extends over 15 amino acids. The chain's CDR3 is CASSPRDSWDSPLHF. CDR3 sequence (DNA): TGTGCCAGCAGTCCAAGGGACAGTTGGGATTCACCCCTCCACTTT.

V usage is TRBV5-6 and J usage is TRBJ2-2, with D perhaps matching TRBD2 (5 bases). Trimming left V 4 bases short and J 7 bases short, with 17 bases between. This CDR3 is 15 amino acids long. Germline values: CDR1 SGHDT, CDR2 YYEEEE. CDR3 sequence reads: CASSIGPGSIGELFF. Here the CDR3 DNA reads TGTGCCAGCAGCATTGGCCCGGGGAGTATCGGGGAGCTGTTTTTT.

The chain combines TRBV28 with TRBJ1-1; D is unclear. Germline lookup yields CDR1 MDHEN and CDR2 SYDVKM. The CDR3 consists of 13 residues. Between the trimmed V and J ends, which lost 2 bases and 7 bases, there was a span of 11 bases. The chain's CDR3 is CASSLSQDLEAFF. In nucleotides, the CDR3 is TGTGCCAGCAGTTTAAGTCAGGACCTTGAAGCTTTCTTT.

Only one count was recorded for this clone. The rearrangement uses TRBV19 and TRBJ1-2; D might be TRBD1 (5 bases). V lost 5 bases and J 5 bases, leaving 12 bases between the germline ends. The CDR3 totals 13 residues. Germline V gene sequence: CDR1 LNHDA, CDR2 SQIVND (reference sequence). In DNA form, the CDR3 reads TGTGCCAGTAGTGTACCCGGGACTTATGGCTACACCTTC. This codes for CASSVPGTYGYTF.

This chain connects TRBV18 to TRBJ2-1; tentative D call: TRBD1 (6 bases). The ends were cut back, 4 bases at V and 3 bases at J, with 10 bases in the middle. CDR1 and CDR2 from the germline V gene are KGHSH and LQKENI. This CDR3 region has 14 residues. In DNA form, the CDR3 reads TGTGCCAGCTCACTACAGGGAGACTACAATGAGCAGTTCTTC. It specifies CASSLQGDYNEQFF.

This clone has just a few counts. V is TRBV6-5 and J is TRBJ1-6; TRBD1 is a possible D gene (6 bases). This CDR3 spans 12 amino acids. V lost 8 bases to trimming and J lost 7 bases, with 9 bases between them. Germline V gene lookup returns CDR1 MNHEY and CDR2 SVGAGI. CDR3 bases: TGTGCCAGCGGACAGCGAAATTCACCCCTCCACTTT. It codes for CASGQRNSPLHF.

This rearrangement joins TRBV5-1 to TRBJ2-7, with D hard to call. This CDR3 has 13 residues. The V gene's germline CDR1 is SGHRS and CDR2 YFSETQ. Trimming took 4 bases from V and 6 from J, leaving 14 bases between them. The CDR3 DNA reads as TGCGCCAGCAGCCCCACGGACGGGTCCGAGCAGTACTTC. Translation: CASSPTDGSEQYF.